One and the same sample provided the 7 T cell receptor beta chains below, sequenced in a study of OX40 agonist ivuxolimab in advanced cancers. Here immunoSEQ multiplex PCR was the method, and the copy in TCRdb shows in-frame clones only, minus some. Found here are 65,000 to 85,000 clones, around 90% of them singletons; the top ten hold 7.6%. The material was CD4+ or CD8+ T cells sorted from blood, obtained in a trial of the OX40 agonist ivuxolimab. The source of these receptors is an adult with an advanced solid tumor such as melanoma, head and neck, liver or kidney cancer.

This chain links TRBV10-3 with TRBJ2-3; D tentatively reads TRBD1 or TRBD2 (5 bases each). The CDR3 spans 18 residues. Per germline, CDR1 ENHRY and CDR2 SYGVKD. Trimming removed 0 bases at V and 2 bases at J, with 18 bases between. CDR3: CAISESIRAGGVTDTQYF. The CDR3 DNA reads TGTGCCATCAGTGAGTCGATCAGAGCTGGGGGTGTCACAGATACGCAGTATTTT.

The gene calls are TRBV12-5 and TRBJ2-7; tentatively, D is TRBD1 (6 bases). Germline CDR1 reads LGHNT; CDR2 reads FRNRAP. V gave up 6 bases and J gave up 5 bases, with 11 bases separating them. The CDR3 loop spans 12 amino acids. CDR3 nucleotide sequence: TGTGCTAGTGGACAGGGTTTAGACGAGCAGTACTTC. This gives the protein CASGQGLDEQYF.

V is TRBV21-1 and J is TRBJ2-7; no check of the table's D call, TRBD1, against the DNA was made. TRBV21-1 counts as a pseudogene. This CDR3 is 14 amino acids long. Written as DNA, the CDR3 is TGTGCCAGCACAAGGACAGGGGCCCCGTACGAGCAGTACTTC. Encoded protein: CASTRTGAPYEQYF.

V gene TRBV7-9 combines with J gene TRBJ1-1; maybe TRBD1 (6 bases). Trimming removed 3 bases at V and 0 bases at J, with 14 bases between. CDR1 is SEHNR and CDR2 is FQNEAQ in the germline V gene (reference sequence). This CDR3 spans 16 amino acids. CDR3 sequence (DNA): TGTGCCAGCAGCTTTCATCGACAGGTTATGAACACTGAAGCTTTCTTT. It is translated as CASSFHRQVMNTEAFF. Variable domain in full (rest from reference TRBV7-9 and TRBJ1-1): DTGVSQNPRHKITKRGQNVTFRCDPISEHNRLYWYRQTLGQGPEFLTYFQNEAQLEKSRLLSDRFSAERPKGSFSTLEIQRTEQGDSAMYLCASSFHRQVMNTEAFFGQGTRLTVV.

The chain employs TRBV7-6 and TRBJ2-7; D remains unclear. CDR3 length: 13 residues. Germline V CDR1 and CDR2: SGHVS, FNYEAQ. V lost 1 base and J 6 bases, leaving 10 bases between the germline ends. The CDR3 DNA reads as TGTGCCAGCAGCTTAGGTTGGGGAAGCGAGCAGTACTTC. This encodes CASSLGWGSEQYF. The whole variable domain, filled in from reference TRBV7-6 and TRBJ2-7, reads GAGVSQSPRYKVTKRGQDVALRCDPISGHVSLYWYRQALGQGPEFLTYFNYEAQQDKSGLPNDRFSAERPEGSISTLTIQRTEQRDSAMYRCASSLGWGSEQYFGPGTRLTVT.

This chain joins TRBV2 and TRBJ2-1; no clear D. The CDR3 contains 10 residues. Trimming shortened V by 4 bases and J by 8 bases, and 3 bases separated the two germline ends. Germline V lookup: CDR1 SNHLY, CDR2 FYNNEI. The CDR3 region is CASSVDEQFF. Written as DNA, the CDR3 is TGTGCCAGCAGTGTGGATGAGCAGTTCTTC.

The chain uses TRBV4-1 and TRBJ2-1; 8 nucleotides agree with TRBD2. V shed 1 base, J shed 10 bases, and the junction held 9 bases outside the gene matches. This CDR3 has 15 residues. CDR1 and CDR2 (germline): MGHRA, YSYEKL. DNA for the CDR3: TGCGCCAGCAGCCAAGTAAGCGGGGGACTCGGGGAGCAGTTCTTC. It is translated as CASSQVSGGLGEQFF.